This passage covers 25 T cell receptor beta chains from one sample sequenced in a study of T-cell reconstitution after alpha-beta-depleted transplantation in children. The library targeted TCRbeta and was prepared with unique molecular identifiers. Each CDR3 protein is one row after TCRdb ran MiXCR on the PCR reads. The sample carries hundreds of thousands of distinct CDR3 sequences, about 16% recorded once. This sample comprised PBMCs, mostly from graft donor cells, obtained 360 days after TCRalphabeta/CD19-depleted stem cell transplant. These receptors originate from a male patient between 2 and 10 years old who had a stem cell transplant for acute lymphoblastic leukemia, so the T cells may come from the graft donor.

This clonotype was picked up a small number of times. This chain's CDR3 is CASSLDWGASDTEAFF. CDR3 sequence (DNA): TGCGCCAGCAGCTTGGATTGGGGGGCGTCGGACACTGAAGCTTTCTTT. The genes are TRBV5-1 and TRBJ1-1, with D perhaps TRBD1 (6 bases). Per germline, CDR1 SGHRS and CDR2 YFSETQ. V lost 0 bases, J lost 3 bases, and 15 bases lay in between. CDR3 length equals 16 residues.

This clonotype was counted only a few times. J is TRBJ2-7 and V is TRBV20-1; D might be TRBD1 or TRBD2, each matching 5 bases. V lost 6 bases to trimming and J lost 2 bases, with 11 bases between them. The CDR3 covers 12 residues. Germline V gives CDR1 DFQATT, CDR2 SNEGSKA (reference sequence). The CDR3 DNA reads TGCAGTGCCTCTCGAGGGGCCTACGAGCAGTACTTC. Amino acids: CSASRGAYEQYF.

V gene TRBV6-2 or TRBV6-3 combines with J gene TRBJ1-1; a weak D match, TRBD1 (6 bases). The CDR3 is made up of 13 amino acids. The V gene's germline CDR1 is MNHEY and CDR2 SVGEGT. The germline V and J ends were trimmed by 4 bases and 3 bases, with 9 bases remaining between them. Written as DNA, the CDR3 is TGTGCCAGCAGTTGGGAGGGGGACACTGAAGCTTTCTTT. It specifies CASSWEGDTEAFF.

The chain combines TRBV20-1 with TRBJ1-2; 9 bases agree with TRBD1. Germline V gene lookup returns CDR1 DFQATT and CDR2 SNEGSKA (reference sequence). J was trimmed by 4 bases and V by 6 bases; bases with no gene match: 12. This CDR3 comprises 15 residues. CDR3: CSATPNRQGGYGYTF. The CDR3 DNA reads TGCAGTGCCACCCCGAATCGACAGGGGGGCTATGGCTACACCTTC.

There are a few counts of this clonotype. The chain uses TRBV18 and TRBJ2-1; 10 nucleotides line up with TRBD1. From germline, CDR1 is KGHSH and CDR2 LQKENI. Germline trimming cut 4 bases from V and 5 bases from J; bases unmatched to any gene: 5. The CDR3 contains 15 residues. CDR3 nucleotides: TGTGCCAGCTCACTCCGGGGGACAGGGGACAATGAGCAGTTCTTC. It specifies CASSLRGTGDNEQFF.

V and J are TRBV29-1 and TRBJ2-3, with 9 bases lining up with TRBD1. This CDR3 comprises 14 residues. CDR1 SQVTM and CDR2 ANQGSEA come from the germline V gene. V gave up 4 bases and J gave up 4 bases; unmatched junction bases: 6. The chain's CDR3 is CSVVGTGPPDTQYF. CDR3 nucleotides: TGCAGCGTTGTAGGGACAGGGCCTCCAGATACGCAGTATTTT.

The chain recombines TRBV28 with TRBJ1-2; TRBD1 aligns across 9 bases. This CDR3 has 15 amino acids. The V gene's germline CDR1 is MDHEN and CDR2 SYDVKM. Trimming took 5 bases from V and 4 from J; bases not matched to a gene: 8. The CDR3 DNA follows: TGTGCCAGCAGTCCGTACAGGGGGCAAGGCTATGGCTACACCTTC. Encoded protein: CASSPYRGQGYGYTF.

This clonotype was seen a handful of times. The chain couples TRBV4-1 to TRBJ2-7; 8 bases agree with TRBD2. Germline lookup yields CDR1 MGHRA and CDR2 YSYEKL. The length of the CDR3 is 15 residues. V lost 4 bases to trimming and J lost 0 bases; unmatched junction nucleotides: 5. Here the CDR3 reads CASSPGLASSYEQYF. CDR3 DNA: TGCGCCAGCAGCCCCGGACTAGCCTCCTCCTACGAGCAGTACTTC.

This clonotype was seen more than once but under ten times. J is TRBJ2-1 and V is TRBV4-3, with TRBD2 identical over 11 bases. The V gene's germline CDR1 is LGHNA and CDR2 YSLEER. Trimming cost V 3 bases and J 6 bases; bases outside gene matches: 13. The CDR3 sequence is 18 residues long. CDR3 sequence: CASSHGTSGRGKGNEQFF. The CDR3 bases are TGCGCCAGCAGCCATGGAACTAGCGGGAGAGGGAAAGGCAATGAGCAGTTCTTC.

The rearrangement uses TRBV5-1 and TRBJ1-2; D remains ambiguous. Germline loops: CDR1 SGHRS, CDR2 YFSETQ. The V end lost 2 bases, the J end lost 6 bases, and 17 bases lay between the germline ends. The CDR3 contains 15 residues. The DNA of the CDR3 is TGCGCCAGCAGCTTCGGCGTAGACATCCACGATGGCTACACCTTC. Translated, it gives CASSFGVDIHDGYTF.

This clonotype was seen only a few times. V is TRBV27 and J is TRBJ2-5; tentatively, D is TRBD1 (6 bases). The CDR3 totals 14 residues. The V gene lost 1 base and the J gene lost 5 bases, with 11 bases spanning the gap. Germline CDR1 reads MNHEY; CDR2 reads SMNVEV (reference sequence). CDR3 in DNA: TGTGCCAGCAGTTTATTAGGGGGAATCGAGACCCAGTACTTC. Translation gives CASSLLGGIETQYF.

This clonotype came up a few times. This sequence joins TRBV5-1 and TRBJ2-2; D gene ambiguous. CDR3 length: 13 amino acids. V shed 6 bases and J shed 2 bases, with 8 bases lying between them. Germline V gene lookup returns CDR1 SGHRS and CDR2 YFSETQ. CDR3 bases: TGCGCCAGCACAGGATCAAACACCGGGGAGCTGTTTTTT. Its translation is CASTGSNTGELFF.

This clonotype was seen at least ten times. The chain is built from TRBV12-3 or TRBV12-4 and TRBJ2-5; no clear D. The V and J ends lost 5 bases and 8 bases respectively, with 15 bases between them. CDR3 length equals 13 residues. The CDR3 coding sequence is TGTGCCAGCAGTCCGGACCGCTCCGGAACCCAGTACTTC. Its protein is CASSPDRSGTQYF.

In this sample, this clonotype turned up a few times. The chain is built from TRBV10-3 and TRBJ2-7; 13 bases map to TRBD2. V lost 4 bases to trimming and J lost 0 bases; unmatched junction nucleotides: 0. CDR1 is ENHRY, CDR2 SYGVKD, per germline. The CDR3 consists of 15 residues. For the CDR3, the DNA is TGTGCCATCAGTGGGACTAGCGGGAGCTCCTACGAGCAGTACTTC. Translated, it gives CAISGTSGSSYEQYF.

In its sample, this clonotype was seen a few times. The chain couples TRBV29-1 to TRBJ2-5; D remains unclear. The CDR3 consists of 12 residues. Germline V gene sequence: CDR1 SQVTM, CDR2 ANQGSEA. Trimming removed 4 bases at V and 5 bases at J, with 11 bases between. In nucleotides, the CDR3 is TGCAGCGTTGGGAACCCAGTGGAGACCCAGTACTTC. Translating it yields CSVGNPVETQYF.

This clonotype was observed a few times. V gene TRBV5-1 combines with J gene TRBJ2-7; D gene uncertain. The V gene's germline CDR1 is SGHRS and CDR2 YFSETQ. The ends were cut back, 0 bases at V and 5 bases at J, with 15 bases in the middle. The CDR3 runs 15 residues. CDR3 in DNA: TGCGCCAGCAGCTTGGGAGACAAAAGGGCTAACGAGCAGTACTTC. Its translation: CASSLGDKRANEQYF.

This clonotype was seen only a few times. J is TRBJ1-2 and V is TRBV28; 8 nucleotides match TRBD1. The CDR3 totals 15 residues. CDR1 is MDHEN, CDR2 SYDVKM, per germline. With 6 bases clipped from V and 3 bases from J, the junction kept 9 bases outside the gene matches. CDR3 sequence (DNA): TGTGCCAGCAGATCCGGACAGGGACAGTACTATGGCTACACCTTC. It encodes CASRSGQGQYYGYTF.

The chain recombines TRBV7-2 with TRBJ2-7; D is perhaps TRBD2 (6 bases). The CDR3 runs 15 residues. Trimming left V 2 bases short and J 2 bases short, with 13 bases between. Germline loops: CDR1 SGHTA, CDR2 FQGNSA. This CDR3 is CASSLRVAETYEQYF. The CDR3 DNA reads TGTGCCAGCAGCTTAAGGGTAGCGGAAACCTACGAGCAGTACTTC.

CDR3 sequence (DNA): TGTGCCAGCAAAGGTAGCGGGAGGGGCACAGATACGCAGTATTTT. The encoded protein is CASKGSGRGTDTQYF. The chain uses TRBV28 and TRBJ2-3; 11 bases align to TRBD2. V was clipped by 7 bases and J by 1 base; unmatched bases: 4. Germline V gene lookup returns CDR1 MDHEN and CDR2 SYDVKM. CDR3 size: 15 residues. The whole variable domain, filled in from reference TRBV28 and TRBJ2-3, reads DVKVTQSSRYLVKRTGEKVFLECVQDMDHENMFWYRQDPGLGLRLIYFSYDVKMKEKGDIPEGYSVSREKKERFSLILESASTNQTSMYLCASKGSGRGTDTQYFGPGTRLTVL.

This clonotype was seen only a few times. The genes are TRBV25-1 and TRBJ2-1; 9 bases match TRBD2. Trimming cost V 3 bases and J 1 base; bases outside gene matches: 4. Germline values: CDR1 MGHDK, CDR2 SYGVNS. The CDR3 extends over 16 amino acids. The CDR3 loop is CASSEKAGGSYNEQFF. The CDR3 nucleotides are TGTGCCAGCAGTGAGAAGGCGGGAGGGTCCTACAATGAGCAGTTCTTC.

As DNA, the CDR3 is TGTGCCAGCAGCTTAGTAGGTGGCCGCTACCCTTCTTATAACTATGGCTACACCTTC. The encoded protein is CASSLVGGRYPSYNYGYTF. This chain uses TRBV11-2 with TRBJ1-2, with D uncertain. The germline V gene has CDR1 SGHAT and CDR2 FQNNGV. V was shortened by 1 base and J by 1 base, with 22 bases between the two germline ends. This CDR3 is built from 19 residues.

This clonotype appeared a few times. The chain has TRBV24-1 and TRBJ2-3; D not certain. Germline values: CDR1 KGHDR, CDR2 SFDVKD. CDR3 length: 12 amino acids. V was pared by 1 base and J by 4 bases, with 2 bases between. CDR3 sequence reads: CATSDFADTQYF. CDR3 DNA sequence: TGTGCCACCAGTGATTTTGCAGATACGCAGTATTTT.

CDR3 region: CASSPRQTSGANVLTF. CDR3 bases: TGTGCCAGCAGTCCCCGACAGACCTCTGGGGCCAACGTCCTGACTTTC. V is TRBV27 and J is TRBJ2-6, with D possibly being TRBD1 (5 bases). Germline V CDR1 and CDR2: MNHEY, SMNVEV (reference sequence). Deletions cut 5 bases from V and 0 bases from J, with 11 bases between. The CDR3 totals 16 residues.

This clonotype was detected only a few times. The chain carries TRBV19 and TRBJ1-1; 9 bases line up with TRBD1. Germline-derived CDR1 and CDR2 are LNHDA and SQIVND (reference sequence). This CDR3 has 12 amino acids. Unmatched junction bases numbered 3, after V lost 10 bases and J lost 3 bases. The CDR3 loop is CATGQGYTEAFF. In DNA form, the CDR3 reads TGTGCCACCGGACAGGGGTACACTGAAGCTTTCTTT.

The rearrangement uses TRBV25-1 and TRBJ2-3; TRBD1 might be the D (7 bases). The V and J ends lost 8 bases and 12 bases respectively, with 12 bases between them. The germline V gene has CDR1 MGHDK and CDR2 SYGVNS. The CDR3 runs to 10 residues. CDR3 nucleotides: TGTGCCAGCCAGGGGGAGGTTCAGTATTTT. This translates into CASQGEVQYF.